This T cell receptor (beta chain) was retrieved from a study of CD8 T cells in Susac syndrome. Study context: There were about six sequenced Susac syndrome patients with active disease and roughly 8 in remission.

V was clipped by 6 bases and J by 0 bases, with 9 bases between them. CDR3 length: 15 residues. The V gene's germline CDR1 is MGHDK and CDR2 SYGVNS. The RNA input was 0.5 to 1 ug, and it was reverse transcribed with random hexamers. Amplification of TCR beta CDR3 by immunoSEQ multiplex PCR spanned 54 Vbeta and 13 Jbeta. TCRdb passed the immunoSEQ multiplex PCR reads through MiXCR, listing each CDR3 protein once. The repertoire holds approximately 190,000 distinct CDR3 sequences, with approximately 96% as singletons. From blood CD8+ and CD4+ T cells, the TCR beta chain was sequenced. The rearrangement uses TRBV25-1 and TRBJ1-6; D unclear. This receptor was taken from a human donor with Susac syndrome. The sample comprised CD4+ T cells from PBMCs. The DNA for the CDR3 is TGTGCCAGCAGGGACTCGAGCTCCTATAATTCACCCCTCCACTTT. Amino acid sequence: CASRDSSSYNSPLHF.